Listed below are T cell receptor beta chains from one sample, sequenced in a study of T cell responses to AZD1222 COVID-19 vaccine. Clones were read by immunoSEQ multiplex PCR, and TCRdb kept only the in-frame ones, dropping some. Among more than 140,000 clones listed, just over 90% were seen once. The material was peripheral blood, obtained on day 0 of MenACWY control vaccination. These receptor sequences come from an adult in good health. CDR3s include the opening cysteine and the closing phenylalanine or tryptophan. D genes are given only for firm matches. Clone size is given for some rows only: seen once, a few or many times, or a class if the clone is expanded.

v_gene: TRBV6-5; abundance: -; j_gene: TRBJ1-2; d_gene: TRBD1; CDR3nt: TGTGCCAGCAGTTACGGGTCAGGACAGGGCGGTGGCTACACCTTC; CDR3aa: CASSYGSGQGGGYTF
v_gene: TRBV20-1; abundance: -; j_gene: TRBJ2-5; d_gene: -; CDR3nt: TGCAGTGCTAGTGGTTCGCCGGTGTTGCAAGAGACCCAGTACTTC; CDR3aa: CSASGSPVLQETQYF
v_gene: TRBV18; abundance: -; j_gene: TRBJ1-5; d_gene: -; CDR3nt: TGTGCCAGCTCACCACTAGCGGGGAACGGCCAGCATTTT; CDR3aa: CASSPLAGNGQHF
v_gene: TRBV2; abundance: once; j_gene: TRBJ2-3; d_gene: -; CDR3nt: TGTGCCAGCAGTCCCCCGTCGGGACTTCGCACAGATACGCAGTATTTT; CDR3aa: CASSPPSGLRTDTQYF
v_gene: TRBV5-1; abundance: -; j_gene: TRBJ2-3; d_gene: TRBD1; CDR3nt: TGCGCCAGCAGCCCGGGACAGGGGGATGATACGCAGTATTTT; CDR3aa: CASSPGQGDDTQYF
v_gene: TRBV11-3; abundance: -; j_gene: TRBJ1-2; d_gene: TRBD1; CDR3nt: TGTGCCAGCAGCCCACGGACAGCTCGGACAGGACCGGACTATGGCTACACCTTC; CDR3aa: CASSPRTARTGPDYGYTF
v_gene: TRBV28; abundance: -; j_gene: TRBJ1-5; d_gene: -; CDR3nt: TGTGCCAGCAGTTTCAACCCTGATCAGCCCCAGCATTTT; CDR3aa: CASSFNPDQPQHF
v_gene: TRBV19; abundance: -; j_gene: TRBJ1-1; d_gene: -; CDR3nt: TGTGCCAGTAGTACCGGGTGGGGGGACTACACTGAAGCTTTCTTT; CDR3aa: CASSTGWGDYTEAFF
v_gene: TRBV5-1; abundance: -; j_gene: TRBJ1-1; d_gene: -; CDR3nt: TGCGCCAGCAGTCGCTTTTGGAAGGCGAACACTGAAGCTTTCTTT; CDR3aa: CASSRFWKANTEAFF
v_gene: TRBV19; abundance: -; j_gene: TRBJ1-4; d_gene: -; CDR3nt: TGTGCCAGTAGTATTTGGGGAACTAATGAAAAACTGTTTTTT; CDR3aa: CASSIWGTNEKLFF
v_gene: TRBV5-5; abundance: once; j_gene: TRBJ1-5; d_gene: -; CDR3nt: TGTGCCAGCAGCTTAGAGAGCAATCAGCCCCAGCATTTT; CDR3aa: CASSLESNQPQHF
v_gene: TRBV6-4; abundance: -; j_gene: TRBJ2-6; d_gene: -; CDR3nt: TGTGCCAGCAGTGACGGCAACACTGGGGCCAACGTCCTGACTTTC; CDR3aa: CASSDGNTGANVLTF
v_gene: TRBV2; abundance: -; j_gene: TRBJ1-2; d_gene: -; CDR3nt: TGTGCCAGCAGCCCCCTGGGGCAGGGTAGGGACTATGGCTACACCTTC; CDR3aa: CASSPLGQGRDYGYTF
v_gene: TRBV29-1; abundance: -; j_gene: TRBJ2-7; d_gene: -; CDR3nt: TGCAGCGTGAGAGGTGGAGGAGGGGGCGAGCAGTACTTC; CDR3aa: CSVRGGGGGEQYF
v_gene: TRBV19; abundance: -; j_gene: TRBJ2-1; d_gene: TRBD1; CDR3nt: TGTGCCAGTAGTCCGGGACAGGTAATCGATGAGCAGTTCTTC; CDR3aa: CASSPGQVIDEQFF
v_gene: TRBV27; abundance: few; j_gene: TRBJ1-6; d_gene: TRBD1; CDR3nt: TGTGCCAGCAGACCGGGACAGGGCGCCCATCCCCTCCACTTT; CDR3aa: CASRPGQGAHPLHF
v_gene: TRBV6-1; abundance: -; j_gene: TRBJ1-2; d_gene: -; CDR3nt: TGTGCCAGCAGTGATCGTGGCCGTGGCTATGGCTACACCTTC; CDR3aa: CASSDRGRGYGYTF
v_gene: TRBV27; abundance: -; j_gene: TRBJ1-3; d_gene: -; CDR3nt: TGTGCCAGCAGTTTATTACGTGGAAACACCATATATTTT; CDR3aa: CASSLLRGNTIYF
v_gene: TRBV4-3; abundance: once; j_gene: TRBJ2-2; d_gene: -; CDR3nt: TGCGCCAGCAGCCAAGATATAAACACCGGGGAGCTGTTTTTT; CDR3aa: CASSQDINTGELFF
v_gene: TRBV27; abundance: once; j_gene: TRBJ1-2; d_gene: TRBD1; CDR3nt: TGTGCCAGCAGTCCGACAGGGTTGGGTAATGGCTACACCTTC; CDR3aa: CASSPTGLGNGYTF
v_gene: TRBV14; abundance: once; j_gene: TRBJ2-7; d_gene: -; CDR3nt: TGTGCCAGCAGCCAAAATTTACTGGCCACCCCCTACGAGCAGTACTTC; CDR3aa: CASSQNLLATPYEQYF
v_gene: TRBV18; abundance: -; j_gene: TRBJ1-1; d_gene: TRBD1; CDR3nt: TGTGCCAGCTCACCCGAGGGACAGCAAATGAACACTGAAGCTTTCTTT; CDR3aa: CASSPEGQQMNTEAFF
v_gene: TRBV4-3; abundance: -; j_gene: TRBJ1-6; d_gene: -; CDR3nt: TGCGCCAGCAGCTTGAGTTGGGCCAAGAATTCACCCCTCCACTTT; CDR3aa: CASSLSWAKNSPLHF
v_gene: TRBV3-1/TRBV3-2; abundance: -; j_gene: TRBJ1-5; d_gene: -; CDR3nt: TGTGCCAGCAGTCGCTTTCAGGGGTCGGAACAGCCCCAGCATTTT; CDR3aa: CASSRFQGSEQPQHF